This T cell receptor beta chain derives from a study of radiation and T cells in renal cell carcinoma. Noted time point: blood 4 weeks post-SBRT, at nephrectomy. Treatment denoted: 15 Gy SBRT to primary tumor, nephrectomy 4 weeks later. Nephrectomy followed 15 Gy stereotactic body radiation by 4 weeks. This renal cell carcinoma was of the clear cell type. Germline V gene sequence: CDR1 KGHSY, CDR2 FQNENV. CDR3 length: 16 amino acids. The ends lost 4 bases at V and 6 bases at J; junction bases unmatched: 11. General study results and limits: Top tumor clonotypes rose in blood 2 weeks post-radiation, then contracted.

Profiled with immunoSEQ multiplex PCR; TCRdb holds only in-frame clones, not every one. The sample lists roughly 160,000 clones; roughly nine tenths were seen once. As regards this clone: The antigen remains unidentified.

The clonotype comes from a woman between 50 and 59 years old with renal cell carcinoma. The chain employs TRBV16 and TRBJ1-1; 10 bases match TRBD1. The source was blood, collected from a patient whose treatment included radiotherapy and nephrectomy. CDR3 nucleotide sequence: TGTGCCAGCAGCCGAAGGGACAGGGGTTTTTTTCCTGAAGCTTTCTTT. This sequence encodes CASSRRDRGFFPEAFF.